This is a list of T cell receptor beta chains from one sample in a study of T cells in Graves' hyperthyroidism and ophthalmopathy. TCRdb itself ran the multiplex PCR reads through MiXCR, one entry per CDR3 protein. The repertoire holds 220,000 or so distinct CDR3 sequences, approximately 16% seen once, with around 26% in the top ten. The sample was blood. All receptors derive from a woman between 18 and 29 years old with Graves' ophthalmopathy. Both conserved end residues are part of each CDR3. Fields, in order: V gene, clone size, D gene, J gene, CDR3 length, CDR3 DNA, CDR3 protein. A D gene is named only where the DNA matches it firmly. Size is omitted from some rows. Given values are once, few, many or a class for expanded clones.

V gene: TRBV3-1; clone size: many; D gene: -; J gene: TRBJ2-7; CDR3 length: 15; CDR3 DNA: TGTGCCAGCAGCCAAGTACTAGACCCTTCCTACGAGCAGTACTTC; CDR3 protein: CASSQVLDPSYEQYF
V gene: TRBV15; clone size: many; D gene: -; J gene: TRBJ1-4; CDR3 length: 15; CDR3 DNA: TGTGCCACCAGCAGAGATCCCGGGGTGCGAGAAAAACTGTTTTTT; CDR3 protein: CATSRDPGVREKLFF
V gene: TRBV20-1; clone size: many; D gene: TRBD1; J gene: TRBJ1-2; CDR3 length: 12; CDR3 DNA: TGCAGTGCCCCCCGGGACAGCTATGGCTACACCTTC; CDR3 protein: CSAPRDSYGYTF
V gene: TRBV10-3; clone size: many; D gene: TRBD1; J gene: TRBJ1-1; CDR3 length: 14; CDR3 DNA: TGTGCCATCAGGGCGGGACAGTTAAACACTGAAGCTTTCTTT; CDR3 protein: CAIRAGQLNTEAFF
V gene: TRBV19; clone size: few; D gene: TRBD2; J gene: TRBJ2-1; CDR3 length: 14; CDR3 DNA: TGTGCCAGTAGGTGGACTAGCGGGTACAATGAGCAGTTCTTC; CDR3 protein: CASRWTSGYNEQFF
V gene: TRBV6-5; clone size: -; D gene: -; J gene: TRBJ2-3; CDR3 length: 13; CDR3 DNA: TGTGCCAGCAGTTACAAGGGGGCAGATACGCAGTATTTT; CDR3 protein: CASSYKGADTQYF
V gene: TRBV18; clone size: many; D gene: -; J gene: TRBJ1-6; CDR3 length: 14; CDR3 DNA: TGTGCCAGCTCACCACCAGGGTTGAACTCACCCCTCCACTTT; CDR3 protein: CASSPPGLNSPLHF
V gene: TRBV4-3; clone size: few; D gene: -; J gene: TRBJ2-6; CDR3 length: 16; CDR3 DNA: TGCGCCAGCAGCCAAGATCGGGGCTCTGGGGCCAACGTCCTGACTTTC; CDR3 protein: CASSQDRGSGANVLTF
V gene: TRBV28; clone size: many; D gene: TRBD1; J gene: TRBJ1-4; CDR3 length: 14; CDR3 DNA: TGTGCCAGCACTGCTACAGGGGAGTACGAAAAACTGTTTTTT; CDR3 protein: CASTATGEYEKLFF
V gene: TRBV4-2; clone size: many; D gene: -; J gene: TRBJ2-2; CDR3 length: 18; CDR3 DNA: TGTGCCAGCAGCCAAGAGTCTGCGGCGGTACTATACACCGGGGAGCTGTTTTTT; CDR3 protein: CASSQESAAVLYTGELFF
V gene: TRBV20-1; clone size: many; D gene: -; J gene: TRBJ2-5; CDR3 length: 12; CDR3 DNA: TGCAGTGCTAGCGGCCAGTGGGAGACCCAGTACTTC; CDR3 protein: CSASGQWETQYF
V gene: TRBV2; clone size: many; D gene: -; J gene: TRBJ1-2; CDR3 length: 13; CDR3 DNA: TGTGCCAGCAGTCGCGACAGCTCCTATGGCTACACCTTC; CDR3 protein: CASSRDSSYGYTF
V gene: TRBV27; clone size: many; D gene: -; J gene: TRBJ1-1; CDR3 length: 15; CDR3 DNA: TGTGCCAGCAGTCCTCTCCAGGTTCTGAACACTGAAGCTTTCTTT; CDR3 protein: CASSPLQVLNTEAFF
V gene: TRBV6-1; clone size: -; D gene: -; J gene: TRBJ1-5; CDR3 length: 15; CDR3 DNA: TGTGTCAGCAGCCAAGGACAGAGCCGCAATCAGCCCCAGCATTTT; CDR3 protein: CVSSQGQSRNQPQHF
V gene: TRBV6-2/TRBV6-3; clone size: many; D gene: TRBD1; J gene: TRBJ2-7; CDR3 length: 16; CDR3 DNA: TGTGCCAGCAGTTACGGATCGGGACAGGGGTGGTGGGAGCAGTACTTC; CDR3 protein: CASSYGSGQGWWEQYF
V gene: TRBV6-1; clone size: -; D gene: -; J gene: TRBJ1-2; CDR3 length: 15; CDR3 DNA: TGTGCCTCGAACACCCGGAAAAAAGTTAACTATGGCTACACCTTC; CDR3 protein: CASNTRKKVNYGYTF
V gene: TRBV9; clone size: -; D gene: TRBD1; J gene: TRBJ1-6; CDR3 length: 16; CDR3 DNA: TGTGCCAGCAGGAGGGGGACAGGGACGTCTACTTCACCCCTCCACTTT; CDR3 protein: CASRRGTGTSTSPLHF
V gene: TRBV20-1; clone size: many; D gene: TRBD1; J gene: TRBJ2-2; CDR3 length: 17; CDR3 DNA: TGCAGTGCTAGACCTAGCTCCAGGGGGTTTGGCACCGGGGAGCTGTTTTTT; CDR3 protein: CSARPSSRGFGTGELFF
V gene: TRBV29-1; clone size: few; D gene: -; J gene: TRBJ2-2; CDR3 length: 13; CDR3 DNA: TGCAGCGCCCTAGGGGCCCCCGTCGGGGAGCTGTTTTTT; CDR3 protein: CSALGAPVGELFF
V gene: TRBV24-1; clone size: many; D gene: TRBD1; J gene: TRBJ2-4; CDR3 length: 14; CDR3 DNA: TGTGCCACCAGTGGAGGACAGGGGGGAGACATTCAGTACTTC; CDR3 protein: CATSGGQGGDIQYF
V gene: TRBV5-1; clone size: many; D gene: -; J gene: TRBJ2-3; CDR3 length: 11; CDR3 DNA: TGCGCCAGCAGCTATAGAGATACGCAGTATTTT; CDR3 protein: CASSYRDTQYF
V gene: TRBV5-1; clone size: many; D gene: TRBD1; J gene: TRBJ1-4; CDR3 length: 14; CDR3 DNA: TGCGCCAGCAGCACCGGGACAGTTGCCGAAAAACTGTTTTTT; CDR3 protein: CASSTGTVAEKLFF
V gene: TRBV11-2; clone size: many; D gene: -; J gene: TRBJ2-3; CDR3 length: 15; CDR3 DNA: TGTGCCAGCAGCTTTGGTGCGGGTAGTCCAGATACGCAGTATTTT; CDR3 protein: CASSFGAGSPDTQYF
V gene: TRBV28; clone size: many; D gene: -; J gene: TRBJ2-3; CDR3 length: 15; CDR3 DNA: TGTGCCAGCAGTTTAACCGGGATGGGGACAGATACGCAGTATTTT; CDR3 protein: CASSLTGMGTDTQYF
V gene: TRBV20-1; clone size: -; D gene: TRBD2; J gene: TRBJ2-1; CDR3 length: 16; CDR3 DNA: TGCAGTGCTAGAGGGACTAGCGGGAGGTCCTACAATGAGCAGTTCTTC; CDR3 protein: CSARGTSGRSYNEQFF
V gene: TRBV6-6; clone size: many; D gene: -; J gene: TRBJ2-3; CDR3 length: 15; CDR3 DNA: TGTGCCAGCAGTTACTCAGACAGACCCACAGATACGCAGTATTTT; CDR3 protein: CASSYSDRPTDTQYF
V gene: TRBV20-1; clone size: many; D gene: -; J gene: TRBJ1-6; CDR3 length: 16; CDR3 DNA: TGCAGTGCTAGAGATCTACGAAGGGCCGGTAATTCACCCCTCCACTTT; CDR3 protein: CSARDLRRAGNSPLHF
V gene: TRBV20-1; clone size: many; D gene: -; J gene: TRBJ2-2; CDR3 length: 17; CDR3 DNA: TGCAGTGCCATAGACAGGAAACTGATGCTTGGTGCCGGGGAGCTGTTTTTT; CDR3 protein: CSAIDRKLMLGAGELFF
V gene: TRBV15; clone size: -; D gene: -; J gene: TRBJ2-2; CDR3 length: 15; CDR3 DNA: TGTGCCACCAGCAGGGGAACAGGGATCACCGGGGAGCTGTTTTTT; CDR3 protein: CATSRGTGITGELFF
V gene: TRBV28; clone size: many; D gene: -; J gene: TRBJ1-5; CDR3 length: 15; CDR3 DNA: TGTGCCAGCACCAAACTCGGACGGGCGAATCAGCCCCAGCATTTT; CDR3 protein: CASTKLGRANQPQHF
V gene: TRBV12-3/TRBV12-4; clone size: -; D gene: -; J gene: TRBJ2-7; CDR3 length: 14; CDR3 DNA: TGTGCCAGCAGTTTTTCCAGGGGATCCTACGAGCAGTACTTC; CDR3 protein: CASSFSRGSYEQYF
V gene: TRBV2; clone size: -; D gene: TRBD2; J gene: TRBJ2-1; CDR3 length: 14; CDR3 DNA: TGTGCCATTAGTAGCGGGGGGTCCTACAATGAGCAGTTCTTC; CDR3 protein: CAISSGGSYNEQFF
V gene: TRBV5-8; clone size: many; D gene: TRBD2; J gene: TRBJ2-5; CDR3 length: 17; CDR3 DNA: TGTGCCAGCAGCTTACCGGGACTAGCGGGGGTCCAAGAGACCCAGTACTTC; CDR3 protein: CASSLPGLAGVQETQYF
V gene: TRBV20-1; clone size: many; D gene: -; J gene: TRBJ2-1; CDR3 length: 16; CDR3 DNA: TGCAGTGCTAGAGATGACCGGGGAGGACTCGTCAATGAGCAGTTCTTC; CDR3 protein: CSARDDRGGLVNEQFF
V gene: TRBV6-1; clone size: many; D gene: -; J gene: TRBJ2-7; CDR3 length: 11; CDR3 DNA: TGTGCCAGCAGTGGTGTGTACGAGCAGTACTTC; CDR3 protein: CASSGVYEQYF
V gene: TRBV20-1; clone size: many; D gene: -; J gene: TRBJ1-1; CDR3 length: 13; CDR3 DNA: TGCAGTGCTCTGACTTGGGGGGACACTGAAGCTTTCTTT; CDR3 protein: CSALTWGDTEAFF
V gene: TRBV13; clone size: many; D gene: TRBD2; J gene: TRBJ2-1; CDR3 length: 15; CDR3 DNA: TGTGCCAGCAGCGCAGCGGGAGGAATCAACAATGAGCAGTTCTTC; CDR3 protein: CASSAAGGINNEQFF
V gene: TRBV6-1; clone size: many; D gene: TRBD1; J gene: TRBJ1-1; CDR3 length: 14; CDR3 DNA: TGTGCCAGCAGCTTCGGACAGGGGGCGGCTGAAGCTTTCTTT; CDR3 protein: CASSFGQGAAEAFF
V gene: TRBV3-1; clone size: many; D gene: -; J gene: TRBJ1-2; CDR3 length: 16; CDR3 DNA: TGTGCCAGCACCCTCAGAAACTCTCAGGCTTTTGGGGGCTACACCTTC; CDR3 protein: CASTLRNSQAFGGYTF
V gene: TRBV4-2; clone size: many; D gene: TRBD2; J gene: TRBJ2-1; CDR3 length: 17; CDR3 DNA: TGTGCCAGCAGCCAAGACGTGACTAGCGGGGACCACAATGAGCAGTTCTTC; CDR3 protein: CASSQDVTSGDHNEQFF
V gene: TRBV29-1; clone size: -; D gene: TRBD2; J gene: TRBJ2-5; CDR3 length: 16; CDR3 DNA: TGCAGCGTTGGGCGGAACGGGAGGGGGATAAAAGAGACCCAGTACTTC; CDR3 protein: CSVGRNGRGIKETQYF
V gene: TRBV7-2; clone size: many; D gene: -; J gene: TRBJ2-1; CDR3 length: 15; CDR3 DNA: TGTGCCAGCAGCTTAGGCTCACCCCCAGGAGATGAGCAGTTCTTC; CDR3 protein: CASSLGSPPGDEQFF
V gene: TRBV7-8; clone size: once; D gene: TRBD2; J gene: TRBJ2-4; CDR3 length: 18; CDR3 DNA: TGTGCCAGCAGCTCGGGGTTCCGGACTAGCGGGGCTAAAAACATTCAGTACTTC; CDR3 protein: CASSSGFRTSGAKNIQYF
V gene: TRBV2; clone size: many; D gene: -; J gene: TRBJ1-2; CDR3 length: 13; CDR3 DNA: TGTGCCAGCAGTTTTGGTAGAAGGTATGGCTACACCTTC; CDR3 protein: CASSFGRRYGYTF
V gene: TRBV5-1; clone size: many; D gene: TRBD2; J gene: TRBJ2-5; CDR3 length: 15; CDR3 DNA: TGCGCCAGCAGCTTTAGCGGGGGCCAACAAGAGACCCAGTACTTC; CDR3 protein: CASSFSGGQQETQYF
V gene: TRBV20-1; clone size: many; D gene: -; J gene: TRBJ2-3; CDR3 length: 13; CDR3 DNA: TGCAGTGCTGACCCAACCAACACAGATACGCAGTATTTT; CDR3 protein: CSADPTNTDTQYF
V gene: TRBV4-1; clone size: many; D gene: -; J gene: TRBJ1-6; CDR3 length: 17; CDR3 DNA: TGCGCCAGCAGCCGTAACCGGGCAGGGGCCAAAAATTCACCCCTCCACTTT; CDR3 protein: CASSRNRAGAKNSPLHF